This TCR beta chain was obtained from a study of cytomegalovirus exposure and HLA in healthy donors (dated by TCRdb to 2016 to 2017). With regard to the full study: According to an earlier analysis of 550 to 700 of the donors, some 170 million T cells yielded 95 million to 140 million unique TCR beta sequences and 250 to 350 Gb of sequence data. Of the 300 to 450 genotyped donors, 65% to 90% fell in the genetic ancestry cluster associated with self-reported Caucasian donors. All discovery cohort repertoires had been generated on a single sequencing platform. A separate validation cohort of about 110 different subjects was used in addition to the roughly 700-subject first cohort. To study patterns of TCR occurrence, a later analysis re-analyzed previously published TCR beta repertoires from 600 to 750 donors and added high-resolution HLA genotyping. Using immunosequencing, the study profiled T cell repertoires from fewer than 700 subjects and related those repertoires to cytomegalovirus serostatus. A handful of DR-DQ haplotypes were handled as single units for association and clustering because linkage in the cohort was strong. In the later analysis, no new phenotypic data were used to find candidate immune exposures; instead, reliance was placed on TCR beta sequences and their occurrence across donors. The study aimed to test whether signatures of past pathogen exposure could be identified by cataloging public T cell receptors. Donor age, sex, ethnicity and CMV serostatus were collected together with the repertoire data. High-throughput TCR immunosequencing, statistical association of individual TCRs with disease status, and machine learning were combined to predict cytomegalovirus infection status. To decide whether each TCR beta V gene segment behaved as functional or pseudogenic, an earlier analysis of several hundred of the donors relied on high-throughput TCR beta sequencing. An early release covering about 600 HLA-typed donors comprised about 300 gigabases of sequencing data and 85 million or so unique TCR sequences. Genome-wide SNP genotypes for about 55% of the roughly 670 donors were used in a later genetic analysis, which treated that subset as a discovery cohort. Across some 400 genotyped donors of the cohort, an average of approximately 240,000 unique TCR beta nucleotide sequences per donor were sequenced, and roughly 18% of those sequences were non-productive. Class I and class II HLA loci were covered by the typing at four-digit resolution. The number of donors typed differed by locus, with about 629-630 for A, B, C, DRB1 and DQB1, approximately 500 for DQA1, approximately 570 for DPA1, and 400 to 490 for DPB1.

Points on this clone: Its specific antigen is unknown.

Preparation of the library involved the immunoSEQ multiplex PCR assay. A mixture of 60 forward primers for TCR Vbeta segments and 13 reverse primers for TCR Jbeta segments was used in the multiplex PCR. The CDR3 region of rearranged TCR beta genes was amplified from genomic DNA by a multiplex PCR assay. The amplified TCR beta libraries were sequenced on the Illumina HiSeq System as 87-base-pair reads. The study's processing was this. A later analysis counted 75 million to 100 million unique TCR beta chains across the 666 repertoires, and some 11 million of these chains were shared by at least two donors. To remove PCR and sequencing errors, raw reads were error-corrected and collapsed into unique sequences using a nearest-neighbor algorithm that merged closely related sequences. Alignment of CDR3 sequences to IMGT reference sequences was used to assign V, D and J gene segments. For a sequence to be retained, at least a six-nucleotide match to both a V gene segment and a J gene segment was required. Rearrangements were classified as productive when the CDR3 lacked stop codons and remained in frame with V and J, and all other rearrangements were classified as non-productive. CDR3 was defined by IMGT convention, running from the second conserved V-encoded cysteine to the conserved J-encoded phenylalanine. In an earlier analysis of approximately 590 of the donors, sequences lacking an unambiguous match to a single V gene segment were excluded. In an earlier analysis of 587 of the donors, a V segment was called functional when productive rearrangements were above 56.7%, and segregating when the standard deviation between donors exceeded 5%. A statistical classification framework was developed to diagnose cytomegalovirus status using the catalog of TCR beta chain sequences. A later analysis assigned V and J genes by comparing TCR nucleotide sequences with IMGT/GENE-DB human TR gene sequences. A later analysis assigned CDR3 sequences and most-parsimonious VDJ recombination scenarios with the TCRdist pipeline. In a later analysis, every TCR beta chain was defined by the combination of its CDR3 amino acid sequence and its V-gene family, and reads without a unique V-gene family were dropped. In a later analysis, fewer than 600 highly shared, low-generation-probability nucleotide sequences were removed to address suspected cross-contamination and a sequencing artifact. In a later analysis, a clonal expansion index was calculated for each public chain from normalized within-repertoire ranks of inferred template counts. Generation probabilities in a later analysis came from a VDJ recombination model fitted to out-of-frame rearrangements, and those results were checked against IGoR. A later analysis scored TCR-TCR, TCR-HLA and TCR-CMV co-occurrence with hypergeometric tests, applying a repertoire-size bias correction to TCR pairs. In a later analysis, false discovery rates were estimated by permuting HLA or CMV assignments 20 times. In a later analysis, co-occurring TCRs were grouped with DBSCAN, and TCRdist sequence similarity was added when clustering was performed within HLA-allele-positive subsets. For co-occurrence clustering, repertoires with fewer than 30,000 or more than 120,000 public chains were excluded, along with about five repertoires with anomalous nucleotide sharing. The table comes from immuneACCESS by way of TCRdb, which keeps in-frame sequences with V and J called. Part of the clones is missing from these tables; in studies checked, under half for an unresolved V gene and the rest for unknown reasons. V, J and clone size derive from that table, while D and trimming were established from the DNA sequence. The sample's records list approximately 38,000 clones. The ten largest clonotypes hold approximately 1.4% of the sample.

In total, over 600 healthy bone marrow donors made up the cohort. All cohort members were sampled while nominally healthy, although unrecorded immune exposures were likely present. The donor was CMV seronegative and belonged to the group of 350 to 400 seronegative cohort members. A peripheral blood sample was collected from each donor, and TCR beta sequencing was performed on peripheral blood mononuclear cells. The Qiagen DNeasy Blood Extraction Kit was used to extract genomic DNA from the blood cell samples. General study outcomes and caveats: Three of the identified cytomegalovirus-associated TCR beta chains were confirmed in vitro to be specific for cytomegalovirus antigens. The presence/absence analyses assumed that sequencing depth was roughly uniform across donors, and that assumption may not be true. In a later analysis, about 16,000 TCR beta sequences were associated with specific HLA alleles at a false discovery rate of 0.05. The cohort was sequenced for TCR beta chains only, and without alpha or paired-chain data the features that could be detected were limited. The sequencing pipeline was judged likely to have produced a cluster of highly shared sequence variants as a technical artifact. About 17 rarely observed V segments, including chromosome 9 orphons, were excluded from the earlier analysis of approximately 500 of the donors because counts were too low. According to a later genetic analysis, donors in an Asian-associated ancestry cluster had fewer N-insertions in productive TCRs than the approximately 630-donor mean. Because the 87-base-pair reads could not distinguish some IMGT-functional V segments, including TRBV6-2 and TRBV6-3, those segments were excluded. A later analysis found that TCR association rates varied across HLA loci, with DRB1 alleles showing the most associated TCRs and HLA-C alleles the fewest. It was suggested by the authors that the approach could potentially be generalized to other disease states and immunological phenotypes. While some public TCRs were present in many individuals, most TCR sequences turned up only very rarely across donors. V-gene and J-gene trimming of TCR beta chains was associated with a missense DCLRE1C variant in a later genetic analysis, and the association was replicated in an independent cohort. Immune exposure information for the cohort was limited to CMV serostatus. A later analysis found that HLA-associated TCR beta chains were more clonally expanded and had lower generation probabilities than equally common non-associated chains. A later analysis reported that several top co-occurrence clusters appeared linked to parvovirus B19, influenza, CMV and Epstein-Barr virus. Assigning TCR associations to individual alleles was difficult when HLA alleles, especially DR and DQ, strongly co-occurred. Linkage disequilibrium might explain the correlated functional status among segregating V segments, but an unknown experimental factor could not be ruled out. HLA typing was unavailable for some donors at each locus, so association tests used only the typed subset. Most CMV-associated TCR beta chains appeared to be HLA-restricted in a later analysis, and the HLA associations seemed to be driven largely by CMV exposure. The classifier was reported to diagnose cytomegalovirus status with high specificity and sensitivity in both the original and validation cohorts. A further reported finding was that TCR beta sequences accurately predicted the HLA-A and HLA-B alleles for most subjects in the first cohort. The study listed around 160 TCR beta chains as associated with cytomegalovirus. An earlier analysis of approximately 530 of the donors showed that most TCR beta V segments appeared in productive rearrangements either about 87% or about 30% of the time, which broadly matched IMGT annotations.

The germline V and J ends show losses of 5 bases and 6 bases respectively, and no gene match explains 5 bases of the junction. Including the terminal cysteine and phenylalanine, the CDR3 comprises 13 residues. Of all the DNA, just the CDR3 is kept, 39 bases in frame from base 1. CDR1 MNHEY and CDR2 SMNVEV are derived from the germline V gene (reference sequence). The source is a man aged 30 to 39 in good health and CMV-seronegative. This receptor chain uses TRBV27 and TRBJ1-1, with 8 bases in between that match TRBD1. The sample consisted of PBMCs. In nucleotides, the sequence is TGTGCCAGCAGTATCGGACAGGGCGCTGAAGCTTTCTTT. Translated, this gives CASSIGQGAEAFF.